Below are 21 T cell receptor beta chains sequenced from a single sample in a study of OX40 agonist ivuxolimab in advanced cancers. Data came from immunoSEQ multiplex PCR; TCRdb stores just in-frame clones and leaves some out. This table has roughly 68,000 clones, approximately 92% appearing once. The source was CD4+ or CD8+ T cells sorted from blood, collected in a trial of the OX40 agonist ivuxolimab. These receptors all stem from an adult with an advanced solid tumor such as melanoma, head and neck, liver or kidney cancer.

To note about this clone: Other DNA sequences in the sample encode the same CDR3. This chain links TRBV18 with TRBJ2-3, with D unresolved. V was cut by 3 bases and J by 0 bases, with 7 bases left in between. Germline V lookup: CDR1 KGHSH, CDR2 LQKENI. This CDR3 is built from 14 residues. CDR3 sequence reads: CASSPPTSTDTQYF. The CDR3 DNA is TGTGCCAGCTCACCCCCGACTAGCACAGATACGCAGTATTTT.

This chain connects TRBV7-8 to TRBJ1-5; possibly TRBD1 for D (5 bases). The CDR3 covers 16 residues. V was cut by 2 bases and J by 6 bases, with 17 bases left in between. The V gene's germline CDR1 is SGHVS and CDR2 FQNEAQ. The CDR3 loop is CASSLYRQGSSQPQHF. The CDR3 DNA follows: TGTGCCAGCAGCTTATATAGGCAGGGTAGTTCTCAGCCCCAGCATTTT.

About this clone: Compared with germline, one end of the junction differs, possibly owing to a read error. The rearrangement links TRBV7-9 to TRBJ1-5; D is possibly TRBD1 (6 bases). In germline, CDR1 is SEHNR, CDR2 FQNEAQ (reference sequence). The CDR3 is made up of 17 amino acids. The CDR3 DNA reads as TGTGCCGGCAGCCCCGGGGGCGGGGCTCCTAGCAATCAGCCCCAGCATTTT. Its translation: CAGSPGGGAPSNQPQHF.

In DNA, the CDR3 is TGTGCCAGTAGCTCTGCGGGACCACGAATTCCAGATACGCAGTATTTT. Its protein is CASSSAGPRIPDTQYF. The chain has TRBV19 and TRBJ2-3; weak D call: TRBD2 (6 bases). V gave up 6 bases and J gave up 4 bases, with 20 bases separating them. The V gene's germline CDR1 is LNHDA and CDR2 SQIVND (reference sequence). The CDR3 runs to 16 residues.

This clone rates as medium-sized. The chain has TRBV4-2 and TRBJ1-3; 8 nucleotides match TRBD1. V shed 1 base, J shed 4 bases, and the junction held 0 bases outside the gene matches. Germline CDR1 is LGHNA and CDR2 is YNFKEQ. This CDR3 spans 14 amino acids. CDR3 coding DNA: TGTGCCAGCAGCCAAGGGGACAGGGGAAACACCATATATTTT. Translating it yields CASSQGDRGNTIYF.

This sequence joins TRBV5-1 and TRBJ2-7, with D uncertain. CDR1 is SGHRS, CDR2 YFSETQ, per germline. There are 14 residues in the CDR3. V was cut by 0 bases and J by 7 bases, with 14 bases left in between. In DNA form, the CDR3 reads TGCGCCAGCAGCTTGGCCGGCGGAGCTCGAGAGCAGTACTTC. Protein: CASSLAGGAREQYF. Variable domain in full (rest from reference TRBV5-1 and TRBJ2-7): KAGVTQTPRYLIKTRGQQVTLSCSPISGHRSVSWYQQTPGQGLQFLFEYFSETQRNKGNFPGRFSGRQFSNSRSEMNVSTLELGDSALYLCASSLAGGAREQYFGPGTRLTVT.

The rearrangement uses TRBV9 and TRBJ2-1, with 11 bases lining up with TRBD1. After removal of 5 bases from V and 8 bases from J, the junction contained 12 bases not matched to a gene. Per germline, CDR1 SGDLS and CDR2 YYNGEE. CDR3 size: 16 residues. The CDR3 sequence is CASSTGQGERWDEQFF. CDR3 nucleotide sequence: TGTGCCAGCAGTACGGGACAGGGGGAAAGGTGGGATGAGCAGTTCTTC.

The genes are TRBV19 and TRBJ2-2; D not resolved. CDR1 and CDR2 from the germline V gene are LNHDA and SQIVND (reference sequence). V gave up 6 bases and J gave up 8 bases, with 7 bases separating them. The CDR3 runs to 11 residues. CDR3: CASRVRGELFF. DNA for the CDR3: TGTGCCAGTAGGGTGCGAGGGGAGCTGTTTTTT.

This clone showed up just once. The chain couples TRBV28 to TRBJ2-5; 8 bases are a match to TRBD2. The CDR3 extends over 13 amino acids. V gave up 10 bases and J gave up 7 bases; unmatched junction bases: 11. CDR1 is MDHEN, CDR2 SYDVKM, per germline. CDR3 nucleotides: TGTGCCACCGATCCGCGGGGGGTGGGGACCCAGTACTTC. The encoded protein is CATDPRGVGTQYF.

The gene calls are TRBV2 and TRBJ2-3; D is perhaps TRBD2 (5 bases). Germline lookup yields CDR1 SNHLY and CDR2 FYNNEI. V shed 3 bases and J shed 3 bases, with 10 bases lying between them. The CDR3 has 14 residues. The CDR3 bases are TGTGCCAGCAGTGACGGGAACGGGACAGATACGCAGTATTTT. It specifies CASSDGNGTDTQYF.

This sequence joins TRBV10-3 and TRBJ2-1, with a weak D call TRBD2 (5 bases). The CDR3 runs 18 residues. Per germline, CDR1 ENHRY and CDR2 SYGVKD. The V end lost 0 bases, the J end lost 0 bases, and 15 bases lay between the germline ends. CDR3 protein: CAISESGGLRGSYNEQFF. The CDR3 nucleotides are TGTGCCATCAGTGAGTCAGGAGGCCTACGTGGCTCCTACAATGAGCAGTTCTTC.

The chain couples TRBV29-1 to TRBJ2-2; possibly TRBD1 for D (6 bases). The CDR3 runs 18 residues. V gave up 7 bases and J gave up 0 bases, with 24 bases separating them. Germline V gene sequence: CDR1 SQVTM, CDR2 ANQGSEA. Here the CDR3 DNA reads TGCAGCGCCCTTAGGGGGTATACAGGAGAACCGAACACCGGGGAGCTGTTTTTT. This encodes CSALRGYTGEPNTGELFF.

The chain recombines TRBV15 with TRBJ2-1; TRBD1 or TRBD2 may be the D gene (5 bases each). The CDR3 has 13 amino acids. Germline V gene sequence: CDR1 LNHNV, CDR2 YYDKDF (reference sequence). V lost 3 bases and J lost 9, with 12 bases in between. This CDR3 is CATSREVGVEQFF. The CDR3, as DNA: TGTGCCACCAGCAGGGAGGTGGGGGTTGAGCAGTTCTTC.

This chain connects TRBV6-4 to TRBJ1-1; the D gene is possibly TRBD1 (5 bases). In germline, CDR1 is MRHNA, CDR2 SNTAGT. This CDR3 is built from 12 residues. V was shortened by 4 bases and J by 7 bases, with 10 bases between the two germline ends. CDR3 coding DNA: TGTGCCAGCAGTGGGGACGGGGGTGAAGCTTTCTTT. Its protein product is CASSGDGGEAFF.

V usage is TRBV27 and J usage is TRBJ2-7, with TRBD2 identical over 7 bases. The V gene end was trimmed by 7 bases and the J gene end by 4 bases; junction bases not matched to a gene: 13. Germline V gene data show CDR1 as MNHEY and CDR2 as SMNVEV (reference sequence). This CDR3 has 15 residues. The CDR3 loop reads CASTRYAAGAYEQYF. Written as DNA, the CDR3 is TGTGCCAGCACCCGATATGCGGCGGGAGCTTACGAGCAGTACTTC.

This clone was picked up one time. V and J are TRBV5-1 and TRBJ2-7; D possibly corresponds to TRBD2 (6 bases). In germline, CDR1 is SGHRS, CDR2 YFSETQ. Trimming took 2 bases from V and 2 from J, leaving 11 bases between them. This CDR3 has 14 amino acids. The CDR3 sequence is CASSFKPGAYEQYF. DNA for the CDR3: TGCGCCAGCAGCTTCAAGCCGGGGGCCTACGAGCAGTACTTC.

The chain couples TRBV2 to TRBJ1-2; 9 bases align to TRBD1. CDR3 size: 14 residues. Losses at the gene ends were 3 bases for V and 5 bases for J; bases not matched to a gene: 4. Germline V gene data show CDR1 as SNHLY and CDR2 as FYNNEI. CDR3 in DNA: TGTGCCAGCAGTGACGACAGGGGGGGGTATGGCTACACCTTC. Its translation is CASSDDRGGYGYTF.

This clone came up once. The chain is built from TRBV29-1 and TRBJ2-1; no firm D call. The germline gives CDR1 SQVTM, CDR2 ANQGSEA. Trimming shortened V by 7 bases and J by 0 bases, and 10 bases separated the two germline ends. This CDR3 contains 13 residues. CDR3 DNA sequence: TGCAGCGCCCGACACAGCTCCTACAATGAGCAGTTCTTC. Its translation is CSARHSSYNEQFF.

Only a few counts were recorded for this clone. The V call is TRBV10-1, the J call TRBJ2-1, with 8 nucleotides matching TRBD2. Germline V lookup: CDR1 WNHNN, CDR2 SYGVQD (reference sequence). The CDR3 consists of 16 residues. J lost 0 bases, V lost 3 bases, and 4 bases had no gene match. CDR3 coding DNA: TGCGCCAGCAGTGATTCCGGGAGGGACTCCTACAATGAGCAGTTCTTC. Its protein is CASSDSGRDSYNEQFF.

The CDR3 bases are TGCGCCAGCAGCTACTTTGAAGAGCAGTTCTTC. This gives the protein CASSYFEEQFF. The chain uses TRBV5-1 and TRBJ2-1; D is unclear. Germline CDR1 SGHRS, CDR2 YFSETQ. Trimming cost V 3 bases and J 10 bases, with 8 bases left between them. The CDR3 runs to 11 residues.

The chain uses TRBV27 and TRBJ1-5; 8 nucleotides match TRBD1. The CDR3 covers 13 residues. Trimming took 6 bases from V and 9 from J; bases not matched to a gene: 7. Germline V CDR1 and CDR2: MNHEY, SMNVEV (reference sequence). CDR3 in DNA: TGTGCCAGCAGCGGGACAGGCGATCGGCCCCAGCATTTT. Its protein is CASSGTGDRPQHF.